This T cell receptor (beta chain) is from a study of Graves' ophthalmopathy and Graves' hyperthyroidism. Study-wide context: The stable label applied to hyperthyroidism with no ophthalmopathy within 18 months of follow-up. Study-wide results and caveats: Blood also held most thyroid clonotypes expanded above 0.001 frequency.

This clonotype appeared many times. Its antigen is still unknown. Germline V gene sequence: CDR1 SQVTM, CDR2 ANQGSEA. V was shortened by 2 bases and J by 0 bases, with 23 bases between the two germline ends. This CDR3 has 20 residues. Hyperthyroidism cases were recent diagnoses of under 2 months' duration in people aged 18 to 65. Clinical symptoms and serum thyroxine were used for diagnosis; TRAb, thyroid ultrasound and orbital computed tomography were also relied on. Amplified TCR beta CDR3 regions were obtained using RNA transcripts as template. An opening RT-PCR round employed HTBI primers and preceded a second-round multiplex PCR. MiXCR was run by TCRdb on the multiplex PCR reads, yielding one entry per CDR3 protein. The sample consists of about 1.1 million distinct CDR3 sequences, about 36% of them appearing once.

This chain connects TRBV29-1 to TRBJ2-6, with a possible D match to TRBD1 (8 bases). Sequenced material: peripheral blood or thyroid tissue (not recorded which). The TCR originated in an adult man with Graves' hyperthyroidism. This CDR3 reads CSVEFSGGRTGSSGANVLTF. Written as DNA, the CDR3 is TGCAGCGTTGAATTTTCCGGGGGGCGGACAGGGAGCTCTGGGGCCAACGTCCTGACTTTC.